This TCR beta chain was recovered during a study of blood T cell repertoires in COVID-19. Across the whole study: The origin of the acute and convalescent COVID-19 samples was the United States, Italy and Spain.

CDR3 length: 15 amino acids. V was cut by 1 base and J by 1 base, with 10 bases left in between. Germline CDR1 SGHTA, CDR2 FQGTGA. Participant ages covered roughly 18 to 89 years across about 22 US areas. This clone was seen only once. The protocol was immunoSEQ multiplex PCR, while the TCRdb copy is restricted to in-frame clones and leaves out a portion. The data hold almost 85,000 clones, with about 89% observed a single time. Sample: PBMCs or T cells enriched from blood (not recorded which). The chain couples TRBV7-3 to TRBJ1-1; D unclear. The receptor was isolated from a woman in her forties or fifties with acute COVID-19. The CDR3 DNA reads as TGTGCCAGCAGCTTAAGTTCCCAGTCGAACACTGAAGCTTTCTTT. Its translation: CASSLSSQSNTEAFF.